The T cell receptor beta chain described here comes from a study of control samples from healthy donors and cancer patients. Data came from immunoSEQ multiplex PCR; TCRdb stores just in-frame clones and leaves some out. The sample yields some 200,000 clones, 85% to 95% seen once. This clone was recorded only once. The specimen was blood. This TCR came from a man aged 45-65 years in good health.

The CDR3 sequence: CASSVNPGYNSPLHF. DNA of the CDR3: TGTGCCAGCAGCGTAAACCCCGGCTATAATTCACCCCTCCACTTT. The genes are TRBV7-2 and TRBJ1-6, with D uncertain. The V end lost 5 bases, the J end lost 3 bases, and 11 bases lay between the germline ends. CDR3 length equals 15 residues. In germline, CDR1 is SGHTA, CDR2 FQGNSA.